The clone carrying this T cell receptor beta chain has more than one count but fewer than ten. MiXCR was run by TCRdb on the RACE reads, yielding one entry per CDR3 protein. The sample includes about 98,000 distinct CDR3 sequences, roughly 10% of them seen just once. This record comes from a study of human T cells and chemical hapten exposure. Study-wide context: An approximately 2 cm by approximately 2 cm inner upper arm patch received 2% DPC for sensitization.

Time point denoted: pre-sensitization, week 0. Sample treatment: therapeutic diphenylcyclopropenone sensitization with weekly scalp DPC. The sequence came from a woman aged 60-75 years with alopecia areata. Some clones in this sample may be carry-over from other donors' samples. The specimen was whole blood, collected in connection with sensitization to the hapten diphenylcyclopropenone (DPC).

The CDR3 sequence: CSAPKGRMTYGYTF. DNA for the CDR3: TGCAGTGCACCTAAGGGCAGGATGACCTATGGCTACACCTTC. The chain is built from TRBV20-1 and TRBJ1-2; D gene uncertain. This CDR3 spans 14 amino acids. V was trimmed by 6 bases and J by 4 bases, leaving 18 bases between them. Germline V lookup: CDR1 DFQATT, CDR2 SNEGSKA (reference sequence).